These T cell receptor beta chains were read from a single sample in a study of molecular identifiers for immune sequencing clone quantification. TCRdb reprocessed the PCR reads with MiXCR, giving one entry per CDR3 protein. Of more than 450,000 distinct CDR3 sequences in the sample, 20% to 25% were seen once. The sequenced sample consisted of naive CD8+ T cells from blood, with Jurkat cell RNA spiked in. The receptors come from a human donor in good health. Some libraries in this study had Jurkat cell RNA spiked in. CDR3s include the opening cysteine and the closing phenylalanine or tryptophan. The order of the fields is J gene, V gene, D gene, clone size, CDR3 DNA, CDR3 protein. A D gene is named only where the DNA matches it firmly. Part of the rows lack a size; the others show once, few, many or a class for expanded clones.

J: TRBJ1-5; V: TRBV4-3; D: .; size: many; DNA: TGCGCCAGCAGCCAAGCCTTGGGTAGCAATCAGCCCCAGCATTTT; CDR3: CASSQALGSNQPQHF
J: TRBJ2-5; V: TRBV13; D: .; size: many; DNA: TGTGCCAGCAGCTTAGTCGGGGAAGAGACCCAGTACTTC; CDR3: CASSLVGEETQYF
J: TRBJ2-5; V: TRBV7-6; D: .; size: .; DNA: TGTGCCAGCAGCTTGAGCGTAGGGGGGTTAGAGACCCAGTACTTC; CDR3: CASSLSVGGLETQYF
J: TRBJ2-3; V: TRBV6-5; D: .; size: few; DNA: TGTGCCAGCAGTCGTGACTCCCTACAGCAGTATTTT; CDR3: CASSRDSLQQYF
J: TRBJ2-7; V: TRBV10-3; D: TRBD1; size: .; DNA: TGTGCCATCAGTTTGGACAGGGGGGACGAGCAGTACTTC; CDR3: CAISLDRGDEQYF
J: TRBJ2-7; V: TRBV6-5; D: TRBD1; size: many; DNA: TGTGCCAGCAGCGACAGGGTTTACGAGCAGTACTTC; CDR3: CASSDRVYEQYF
J: TRBJ1-1; V: TRBV3-1; D: .; size: many; DNA: TGTGCCAGCAGCCAAGATCAGGGAGGCACTGAAGCTTTCTTT; CDR3: CASSQDQGGTEAFF
J: TRBJ2-7; V: TRBV27; D: TRBD1; size: few; DNA: TGTGCCAGCAGTCCCGACAGGACAGGGAACGAGCAGTACTTC; CDR3: CASSPDRTGNEQYF
J: TRBJ2-5; V: TRBV6-5; D: .; size: many; DNA: TGTGCCAGCAGGGGGGACGGTCAAGAGACCCAGTACTTC; CDR3: CASRGDGQETQYF
J: TRBJ2-7; V: TRBV6-5; D: .; size: .; DNA: TGTGCCAGCAGCCCACCCGACAGTGGCTACGAGCAGTACTTC; CDR3: CASSPPDSGYEQYF
J: TRBJ2-7; V: TRBV28; D: .; size: .; DNA: TGTGCCAGCAAATCTACAGGATACTCCTACGAGCAGTACTTC; CDR3: CASKSTGYSYEQYF
J: TRBJ2-7; V: TRBV14; D: TRBD1; size: few; DNA: TGTGCCAGCAGCCACTGGGACAGGGGATCCTACGAGCAGTACTTC; CDR3: CASSHWDRGSYEQYF
J: TRBJ2-7; V: TRBV4-3; D: TRBD1; size: .; DNA: TGCGCCAGCAGCCACACTCCCACACAGGGGCCATCTTCCCTCTGCGAGCAGTACTTC; CDR3: CASSHTPTQGPSSLCEQYF
J: TRBJ1-2; V: TRBV6-2/TRBV6-3; D: .; size: few; DNA: TGTGCCAGCAGTTATCACCCGGGGGATGGCTACACCTTC; CDR3: CASSYHPGDGYTF
J: TRBJ1-5; V: TRBV12-3/TRBV12-4; D: .; size: few; DNA: TGTGCCAGTTCTTCCGGGTGGGGCAATCAGCCCCAGCATTTT; CDR3: CASSSGWGNQPQHF
J: TRBJ1-2; V: TRBV21-1; D: .; size: few; DNA: TGTGCCAGCAGCAATAGGGGCAGGGACCGCTTTAACTATGGCTACACCTTC; CDR3: CASSNRGRDRFNYGYTF
J: TRBJ1-1; V: TRBV20-1; D: .; size: .; DNA: TGCAGTACCAGGGACTACACTGAAGCTTTCTTT; CDR3: CSTRDYTEAFF
J: TRBJ2-5; V: TRBV5-1; D: .; size: many; DNA: TGCGCCAGCAGCTTGGACAGGCGACTACAAGAGACCCAGTACTTC; CDR3: CASSLDRRLQETQYF
J: TRBJ2-5; V: TRBV2; D: .; size: many; DNA: TGTGCCAGCAGAGGGGACAACCAAGAGACCCAGTACTTC; CDR3: CASRGDNQETQYF
J: TRBJ2-1; V: TRBV4-2; D: .; size: .; DNA: TGTGCCAGCGGCCAAGATCGACCTCTGGGGAATGAGCAGTTCTTC; CDR3: CASGQDRPLGNEQFF
J: TRBJ2-1; V: TRBV12-5; D: TRBD2; size: few; DNA: TGTGCTAGTGGTTTGGACCCGGGACTAGCGTTGGTTGAGCAGTTCTTC; CDR3: CASGLDPGLALVEQFF
J: TRBJ2-7; V: TRBV7-6; D: .; size: .; DNA: TGTGCCAGCAGCTTTACAGGCGCCGAGCAGTACTTC; CDR3: CASSFTGAEQYF
J: TRBJ2-7; V: TRBV4-2; D: .; size: .; DNA: TGTGCCAGCAGCCAAGATCTGGCGCATGCGGCAGGGTACGAGCAGTACTTC; CDR3: CASSQDLAHAAGYEQYF
J: TRBJ2-1; V: TRBV7-7; D: .; size: .; DNA: TGTGCTAGCAGCTCTTCGTCGGGGGATTCCTACAATGAGCAGTTCTTC; CDR3: CASSSSSGDSYNEQFF
J: TRBJ1-3; V: TRBV12-3/TRBV12-4; D: .; size: few; DNA: TGTGCCAGCAGCCCGGGAATCTCTGGAAACACCATATATTTT; CDR3: CASSPGISGNTIYF